The clone carrying this TCR beta chain came up many times. Its specificity is unknown. The data originate from a study of metastatic and nonmetastatic thyroid tumors. Looking at the study overall: Where malignant and benign thyroid patients were concerned, repertoires were compared across blood and tumor or nodule tissue.

The germline CDR1 and CDR2 sequences are MNHNS and SASEGT. Deletions cut 8 bases from V and 4 bases from J, with 14 bases between. This CDR3 has 14 amino acids. TCRdb reprocessed the PCR reads via MiXCR. There are roughly 10,000 clones in the sample; around 20% occur only once, and less than 20% lies in the top ten. Overall study results and limits: Reported TCR beta diversity, measured in blood and tumor, was significantly higher for malignant thyroid tumors than for benign nodules.

All patients were untreated before thyroid surgery. This TCR came from a female donor with papillary thyroid cancer or a benign thyroid nodule (not recorded which). Some clones in this sample may be carry-over from other donors' samples. The chain joins TRBV6-1 to TRBJ1-4, with D perhaps TRBD1 (5 bases). The specimen was adjacent normal tissue. The CDR3 DNA reads TGTGCCAGCCTTAGCCAGGGACGTAATGAAAAACTGTTTTTT. Translated, it gives CASLSQGRNEKLFF.